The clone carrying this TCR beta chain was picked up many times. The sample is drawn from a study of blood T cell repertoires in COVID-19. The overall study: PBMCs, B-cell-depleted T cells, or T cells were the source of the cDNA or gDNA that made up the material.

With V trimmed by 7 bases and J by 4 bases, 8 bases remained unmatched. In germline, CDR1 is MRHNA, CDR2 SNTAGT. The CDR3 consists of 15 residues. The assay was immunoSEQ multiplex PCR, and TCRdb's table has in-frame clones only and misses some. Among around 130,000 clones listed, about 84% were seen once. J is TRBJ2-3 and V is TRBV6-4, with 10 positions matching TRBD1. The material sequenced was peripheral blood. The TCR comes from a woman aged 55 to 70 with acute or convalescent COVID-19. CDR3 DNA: TGTGCCAGCAACGGCGGGACAGGGGCCCCAGATACGCAGTATTTT. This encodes CASNGGTGAPDTQYF.